The T cell receptor beta chain described here comes from a study of vaccination and CD4 T cells after COVID-19. Comments on this clonotype: Its antigen is still unknown.

The Oncomine TCR Beta short-read assay was applied to DNA of cultured CD4+ T cells. TCRdb used MiXCR to reprocess the PCR reads, holding one entry per CDR3 protein. The profile shows over 15,000 distinct CDR3 sequences, about 40% of them singletons. This CDR3 is built from 15 residues. Germline loops: CDR1 DFQATT, CDR2 SNEGSKA (reference sequence). Trimming left V 6 bases short and J 1 base short, with 13 bases between. Noted treatment: approximately nine-day PBMC culture with coronavirus spike peptide pools or control peptides (ViraFEST assay). The receptor was derived from a human donor with COVID-19. The specimen sequenced was cultured CD4+ T cells from blood. This chain uses TRBV20-1 with TRBJ1-6; weak D call: TRBD1 (5 bases). The chain's CDR3 is CSALAGGSYNSPLHF. In nucleotides, the CDR3 is TGCAGTGCCCTGGCTGGGGGGTCCTATAATTCACCCCTCCACTTT.